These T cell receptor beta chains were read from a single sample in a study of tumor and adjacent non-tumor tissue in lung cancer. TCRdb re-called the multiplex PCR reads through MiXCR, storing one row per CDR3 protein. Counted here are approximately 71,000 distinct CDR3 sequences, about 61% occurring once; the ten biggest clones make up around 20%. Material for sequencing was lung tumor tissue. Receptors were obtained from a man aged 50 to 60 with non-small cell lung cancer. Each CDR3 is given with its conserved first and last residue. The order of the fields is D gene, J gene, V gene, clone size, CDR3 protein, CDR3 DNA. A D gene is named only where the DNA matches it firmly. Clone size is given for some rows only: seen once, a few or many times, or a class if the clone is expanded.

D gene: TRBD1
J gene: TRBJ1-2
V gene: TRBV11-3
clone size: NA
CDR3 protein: CASSNLRQGTHGYTF
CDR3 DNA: TGTGCCAGCAGTAACCTAAGACAGGGAACCCATGGCTACACCTTC

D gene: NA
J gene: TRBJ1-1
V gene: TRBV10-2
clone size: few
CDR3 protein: CASRGGVGRNTEAFF
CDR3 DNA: TGCGCCAGCAGGGGGGGGGTGGGGAGGAACACTGAAGCTTTCTTT

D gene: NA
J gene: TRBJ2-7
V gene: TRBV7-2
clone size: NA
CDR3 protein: CASGDRSYEQYF
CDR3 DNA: TGTGCCAGCGGTGACAGGTCCTACGAGCAGTACTTC

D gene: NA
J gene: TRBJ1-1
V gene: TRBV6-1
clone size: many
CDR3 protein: CASSEGQASRAFF
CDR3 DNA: TGTGCCAGCAGTGAAGGTCAGGCCTCTCGGGCTTTCTTT

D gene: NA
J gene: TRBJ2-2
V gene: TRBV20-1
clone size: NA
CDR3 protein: CRALPVRGNTGELFF
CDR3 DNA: TGCAGAGCCCTTCCGGTGCGGGGGAACACCGGGGAGCTGTTTTTT

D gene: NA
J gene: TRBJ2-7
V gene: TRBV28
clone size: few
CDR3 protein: CASSLGGGPYEQYF
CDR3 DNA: TGTGCCAGCAGTTTAGGGGGCGGCCCCTACGAGCAGTACTTC

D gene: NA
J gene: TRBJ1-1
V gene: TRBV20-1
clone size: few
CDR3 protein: CSAETANTEAFF
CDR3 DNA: TGCAGTGCCGAGACAGCGAACACTGAAGCTTTCTTT

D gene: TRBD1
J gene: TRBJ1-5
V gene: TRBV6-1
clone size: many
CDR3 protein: CASGRGGGQPQHF
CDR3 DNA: TGTGCCAGTGGGAGAGGGGGCGGGCAGCCCCAGCATTTT

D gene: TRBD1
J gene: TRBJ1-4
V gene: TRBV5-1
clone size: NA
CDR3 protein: CASSPTSGQGAKLFF
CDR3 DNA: TGCGCCAGCAGCCCCACGAGCGGACAGGGCGCAAAACTGTTTTTT

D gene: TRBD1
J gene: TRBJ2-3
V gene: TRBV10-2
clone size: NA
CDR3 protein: CASGATGGYADTQYF
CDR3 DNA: TGCGCCAGCGGTGCGACAGGGGGCTACGCAGATACACAGTATTTT

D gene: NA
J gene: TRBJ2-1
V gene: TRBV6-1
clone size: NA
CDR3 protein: CGSTVQGKQFF
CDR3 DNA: TGTGGCAGCACTGTCCAGGGAAAGCAGTTCTTC

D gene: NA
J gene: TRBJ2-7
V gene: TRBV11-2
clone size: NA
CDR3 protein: CASSIQTEYYKQYF
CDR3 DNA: TGTGCCAGCAGCATACAGACGGAATACTACAAGCAGTACTTC

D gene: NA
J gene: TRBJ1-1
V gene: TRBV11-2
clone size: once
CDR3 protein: CASSPGGPCTEAFF
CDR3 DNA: TGTGCCAGCAGCCCAGGTGGGCCGTGCACAGAAGCTTTCTTT

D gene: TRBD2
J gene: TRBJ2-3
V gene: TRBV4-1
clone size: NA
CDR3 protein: CASSPGGLADEDTQYF
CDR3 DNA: TGCGCCAGCAGCCCGGGGGGACTAGCGGACGAAGATACGCAGTATTTT